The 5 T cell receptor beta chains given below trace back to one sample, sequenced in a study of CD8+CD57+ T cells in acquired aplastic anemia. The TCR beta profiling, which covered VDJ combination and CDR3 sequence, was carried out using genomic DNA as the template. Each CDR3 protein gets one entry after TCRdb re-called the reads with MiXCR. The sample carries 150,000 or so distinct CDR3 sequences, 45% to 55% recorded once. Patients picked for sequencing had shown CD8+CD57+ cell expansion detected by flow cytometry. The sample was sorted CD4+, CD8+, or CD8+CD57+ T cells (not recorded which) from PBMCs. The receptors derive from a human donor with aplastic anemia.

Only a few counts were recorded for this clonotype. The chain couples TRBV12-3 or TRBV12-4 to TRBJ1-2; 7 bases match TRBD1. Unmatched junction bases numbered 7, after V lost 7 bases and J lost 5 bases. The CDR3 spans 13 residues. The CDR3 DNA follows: TGTGCCAGCACCAGGACAGGTGGTTATGGCTACACCTTC. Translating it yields CASTRTGGYGYTF.

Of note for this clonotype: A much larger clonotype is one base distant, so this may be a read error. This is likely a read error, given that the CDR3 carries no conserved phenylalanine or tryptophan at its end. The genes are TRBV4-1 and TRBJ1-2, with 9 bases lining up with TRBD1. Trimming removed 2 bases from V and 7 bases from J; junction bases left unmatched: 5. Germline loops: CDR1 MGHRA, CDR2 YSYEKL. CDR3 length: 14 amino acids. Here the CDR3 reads CASSQPGQGSGYTL. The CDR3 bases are TGCGCCAGCAGCCAACCGGGACAGGGCAGTGGCTACACCCTC.

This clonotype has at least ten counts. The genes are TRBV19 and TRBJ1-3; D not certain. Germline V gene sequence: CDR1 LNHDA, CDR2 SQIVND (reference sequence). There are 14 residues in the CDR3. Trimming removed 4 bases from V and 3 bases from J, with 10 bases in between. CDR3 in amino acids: CASSTLGRGNTIYF. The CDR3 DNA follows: TGTGCCAGTAGTACTCTCGGGCGTGGAAACACCATATATTTT.

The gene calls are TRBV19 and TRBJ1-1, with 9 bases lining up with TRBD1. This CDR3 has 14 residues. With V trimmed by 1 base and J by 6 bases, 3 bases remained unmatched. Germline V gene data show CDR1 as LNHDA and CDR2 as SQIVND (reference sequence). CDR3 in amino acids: CASSIVGQGPEAFF. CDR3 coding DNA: TGTGCCAGTAGTATAGTTGGACAGGGGCCTGAAGCTTTCTTT.

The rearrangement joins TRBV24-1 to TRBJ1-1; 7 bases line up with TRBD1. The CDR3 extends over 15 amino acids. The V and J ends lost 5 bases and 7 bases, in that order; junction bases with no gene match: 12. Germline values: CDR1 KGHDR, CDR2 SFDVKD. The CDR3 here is CATSGLPGQLDEAFF. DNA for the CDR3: TGTGCCACCAGTGGTCTCCCGGGACAGCTGGATGAAGCTTTCTTT.